Presented here are 26 T cell receptor beta chains from one specimen sequenced in a study of T cell responses to AZD1222 COVID-19 vaccine. Clones were read by immunoSEQ multiplex PCR, and TCRdb kept only the in-frame ones, dropping some. The table includes 150,000 or so clones, nearly 95% detected once. The starting material was peripheral blood, obtained 28 days after the second AZD1222 dose. These TCRs come from an adult who received the AZD1222 COVID-19 vaccine.

The chain recombines TRBV5-8 with TRBJ2-3; 7 bases are a match to TRBD2. The CDR3 loop spans 17 amino acids. Germline V gives CDR1 SGHTS, CDR2 YDEGEE. J lost 2 bases, V lost 6 bases, and 15 bases had no gene match. In nucleotides, the CDR3 is TGTGCCAGCATTTCCCCCTGGGGGGAGGGAGACACAGATACGCAGTATTTT. The encoded protein is CASISPWGEGDTDTQYF.

This clone was seen only once. V usage is TRBV7-6 and J usage is TRBJ2-2; 11 bases match TRBD2. Germline CDR1 and CDR2: SGHVS and FNYEAQ. The length of the CDR3 is 17 residues. With 3 bases clipped from V and 4 bases from J, the junction kept 7 bases outside the gene matches. CDR3 coding DNA: TGTGCCAGCAGCTTTGTAGCGGGAGGGCCGGGCACCGGGGAGCTGTTTTTT. It yields the protein CASSFVAGGPGTGELFF.

The chain couples TRBV7-9 to TRBJ2-3; 8 bases are shared with TRBD2. Germline V gene lookup returns CDR1 SEHNR and CDR2 FQNEAQ (reference sequence). V lost 5 bases to trimming and J lost 1 base; unmatched junction nucleotides: 5. This CDR3 region has 15 residues. In DNA form, the CDR3 reads TGTGCCAGCAGCCCTAGAGCGGGGGGCACAGATACGCAGTATTTT. Encoded protein: CASSPRAGGTDTQYF.

The chain recombines TRBV19 with TRBJ2-6; no definite D call. Trimming removed 4 bases at V and 0 bases at J, with 1 base between. Germline loops: CDR1 LNHDA, CDR2 SQIVND (reference sequence). This CDR3 comprises 13 residues. Here the CDR3 reads CASSNSGANVLTF. CDR3 coding DNA: TGTGCCAGTAGTAACTCTGGGGCCAACGTCCTGACTTTC.

This chain uses TRBV7-6 with TRBJ1-4, with D unresolved. V lost 1 base and J lost 7, with 19 bases in between. Germline values: CDR1 SGHVS, CDR2 FNYEAQ. This CDR3 contains 17 residues. The CDR3 protein is CASSLEFPTSKVEKLFF. The CDR3 nucleotides read TGTGCCAGCAGCTTAGAGTTCCCCACATCGAAGGTTGAAAAACTGTTTTTT. The whole variable domain, remainder taken from reference TRBV7-6 and TRBJ1-4, is GAGVSQSPRYKVTKRGQDVALRCDPISGHVSLYWYRQALGQGPEFLTYFNYEAQQDKSGLPNDRFSAERPEGSISTLTIQRTEQRDSAMYRCASSLEFPTSKVEKLFFGSGTQLSVL.

The rearrangement links TRBV6-6 to TRBJ2-7, with TRBD1 matching over 10 bases. The CDR3 consists of 15 residues. V lost 2 bases to trimming and J lost 0 bases; unmatched junction nucleotides: 1. The germline V gene has CDR1 MNHNY and CDR2 SVGAGI (reference sequence). The CDR3 sequence is CASSYRDRGSYEQYF. CDR3 nucleotide sequence: TGTGCCAGCAGTTACCGGGACAGGGGCTCCTACGAGCAGTACTTC.

The chain recombines TRBV4-1 with TRBJ2-6, with a weak D call TRBD1 (5 bases). Germline CDR1 reads MGHRA; CDR2 reads YSYEKL. The V and J ends lost 0 bases and 0 bases respectively, with 12 bases between them. The CDR3 runs 18 residues. CDR3 coding DNA: TGCGCCAGCAGCCAAGAAACCCACAGGAGCTCTGGGGCCAACGTCCTGACTTTC. Translated: CASSQETHRSSGANVLTF.

J is TRBJ2-7 and V is TRBV5-1, with 13 positions matching TRBD2. With 6 bases clipped from V and 4 bases from J, the junction kept 4 bases outside the gene matches. This CDR3 region has 14 residues. Germline CDR1 and CDR2: SGHRS and YFSETQ. The CDR3 nucleotides are TGCGCCAGCACCCCGGGACTAGCGGGATACGAGCAGTACTTC. This gives the protein CASTPGLAGYEQYF.

This chain uses TRBV7-2 with TRBJ1-4; D remains ambiguous. V was trimmed by 4 bases and J by 5 bases, leaving 11 bases between them. The length of the CDR3 is 14 residues. The germline gives CDR1 SGHTA, CDR2 FQGNSA. CDR3 nucleotide sequence: TGTGCCAGCAGCTCTCGCTCCGGGAATGAAAAACTGTTTTTT. Translation: CASSSRSGNEKLFF. The variable domain in full, completed from reference TRBV7-2 and TRBJ1-4, reads GAGVSQSPSNKVTEKGKDVELRCDPISGHTALYWYRQSLGQGLEFLIYFQGNSAPDKSGLPSDRFSAERTGGSVSTLTIQRTQQEDSAVYLCASSSRSGNEKLFFGSGTQLSVL.

The genes are TRBV28 and TRBJ2-7; 8 nucleotides agree with TRBD1. V shed 5 bases, J shed 6 bases, and the junction held 12 bases outside the gene matches. Germline loops: CDR1 MDHEN, CDR2 SYDVKM. The CDR3 has 15 residues. The CDR3 DNA reads as TGTGCCAGCAGTCCGGAGGGCAGGGGGCGCTCCGAGCAGTACTTC. Its translation: CASSPEGRGRSEQYF.

The V gene is TRBV6-5, the J gene TRBJ1-4; D is undetermined. Trimming took off 6 bases at V and 0 bases at J, with 8 bases between the two ends. CDR3 length: 14 amino acids. Germline assignment: CDR1 MNHEY and CDR2 SVGAGI. The DNA of the CDR3 is TGTGCCAGCAGACGACAATCAACTAATGAAAAACTGTTTTTT. Encoded protein: CASRRQSTNEKLFF.

The chain joins TRBV28 to TRBJ2-7; TRBD1 is a possible D gene (6 bases). Trimming left V 6 bases short and J 2 bases short, with 11 bases between. CDR3 length: 13 residues. The germline V gene has CDR1 MDHEN and CDR2 SYDVKM. The CDR3 DNA reads TGTGCCAGCAGGCCTGACAGGACCTACGAGCAGTACTTC. This encodes CASRPDRTYEQYF. The full variable domain, in which reference TRBV28 and TRBJ2-7 provide the parts outside the CDR3, is DVKVTQSSRYLVKRTGEKVFLECVQDMDHENMFWYRQDPGLGLRLIYFSYDVKMKEKGDIPEGYSVSREKKERFSLILESASTNQTSMYLCASRPDRTYEQYFGPGTRLTVT.

V usage is TRBV28 and J usage is TRBJ1-4; a possible D gene is TRBD1 (5 bases). The length of the CDR3 is 14 residues. The V and J ends lost 1 base and 8 bases respectively, with 11 bases between them. Germline lookup yields CDR1 MDHEN and CDR2 SYDVKM. CDR3 amino acids: CASSLSRVGEKLFF. CDR3 DNA: TGTGCCAGCAGTTTATCCAGGGTTGGCGAAAAACTGTTTTTT.

The chain uses TRBV6-2 or TRBV6-3 and TRBJ2-2, with D hard to call. The V end lost 5 bases, the J end lost 5 bases, and 6 bases lay between the germline ends. The V gene's germline CDR1 is MNHEY and CDR2 SVGEGT. The CDR3 consists of 12 residues. Written as DNA, the CDR3 is TGTGCCAGCAGTCGAAATACCGGGGAGCTGTTTTTT. Translation: CASSRNTGELFF.

The V and J genes are TRBV28 and TRBJ2-3; D unclear. Germline CDR1 is MDHEN and CDR2 is SYDVKM. This CDR3 is 17 amino acids long. The V end was cut by 1 base, the J end by 1 base, with 15 bases between. The CDR3 DNA reads as TGTGCCAGCAGTTTATCCATTTCCCTTGGAGGCACAGATACGCAGTATTTT. Protein product: CASSLSISLGGTDTQYF.

The genes are TRBV7-2 and TRBJ2-7; TRBD2 matches 13 bases. This CDR3 region has 15 residues. With V trimmed by 1 base and J by 6 bases, 3 bases remained unmatched. Germline V CDR1 and CDR2: SGHTA, FQGNSA. CDR3 protein: CASSLGRLAGGEQYF. The CDR3 nucleotides are TGTGCCAGCAGCTTAGGTAGACTAGCGGGAGGCGAGCAGTACTTC.

The chain carries TRBV10-3 and TRBJ1-2; D not resolved. Deletions cut 4 bases from V and 6 bases from J, with 9 bases between. This CDR3 is built from 12 residues. In germline, CDR1 is ENHRY, CDR2 SYGVKD. CDR3 protein: CAISVRGDGYTF. The CDR3 nucleotides read TGTGCCATCAGTGTTCGGGGAGATGGCTACACCTTC.

This chain links TRBV6-2 or TRBV6-3 with TRBJ2-1; TRBD2 is a possible D gene (5 bases). Looked up from germline, CDR1 is MNHEY and CDR2 is SVGEGT. V lost 1 base and J 8 bases, leaving 9 bases between the germline ends. The CDR3 runs 13 residues. This CDR3 is CASSYFRRDEQFF. CDR3 DNA: TGTGCCAGCAGTTACTTCCGGCGGGATGAGCAGTTCTTC.

V gene TRBV21-1 combines with J gene TRBJ1-4; the table's D call, TRBD1, was not checked against the DNA. TRBV21-1 is a listed pseudogene. The CDR3 has 16 amino acids. The CDR3 spells CASSKGQDRNNEKLFF. DNA for the CDR3: TGTGCCAGCAGCAAAGGGCAAGACAGAAATAATGAAAAACTGTTTTTT.

The rearrangement uses TRBV5-4 and TRBJ2-5, with 11 positions matching TRBD2. V lost 3 bases to trimming and J lost 5 bases; unmatched junction nucleotides: 12. Germline lookup yields CDR1 SGHNT and CDR2 YYREEE (reference sequence). The CDR3 totals 17 residues. CDR3 DNA sequence: TGTGCCAGCAGCTCACCTACTAGCGGGAGAGCCATGGAGACCCAGTACTTC. Its translation is CASSSPTSGRAMETQYF.

The V gene is TRBV28, the J gene TRBJ1-4; 7 positions agree with TRBD1. CDR3 length: 14 amino acids. V gave up 4 bases and J gave up 8 bases; unmatched junction bases: 7. CDR1 is MDHEN, CDR2 SYDVKM, per germline. The CDR3 is CASSSDREDEKLFF. The CDR3 DNA is TGTGCCAGCAGTTCCGACAGGGAGGACGAAAAACTGTTTTTT.

V is TRBV7-7 and J is TRBJ2-5, with 10 bases fitting TRBD2. Trimming cost V 1 base and J 5 bases; bases outside gene matches: 10. The CDR3 spans 17 residues. Germline-derived CDR1 and CDR2 are SSHAT and FNYEAQ (reference sequence). CDR3 region: CASSLGGLAGAPETQYF. DNA for the CDR3: TGTGCCAGCAGCTTAGGGGGGCTAGCGGGAGCCCCCGAGACCCAGTACTTC.

In DNA, the CDR3 is TGTGCCAGTAGACTAGCGGGAACCAATGAGCAGTTCTTC. This sequence encodes CASRLAGTNEQFF. The rearrangement joins TRBV19 to TRBJ2-1; 10 nucleotides match TRBD2. The CDR3 loop spans 13 amino acids. The germline V gene encodes CDR1 LNHDA and CDR2 SQIVND (reference sequence). The V gene end was trimmed by 6 bases and the J gene end by 6 bases; junction bases not matched to a gene: 2.

The rearrangement uses TRBV4-1 and TRBJ1-1, with TRBD1 matching 7 bases. The length of the CDR3 is 15 residues. J lost 0 bases, V lost 4 bases, and 5 bases had no gene match. From germline, CDR1 is MGHRA and CDR2 YSYEKL. The CDR3 DNA sequence: TGCGCCAGCAGCCGCCCGACAGGGCTGAACACTGAAGCTTTCTTT. Translating gives CASSRPTGLNTEAFF.

The sample holds one count of this clone. The J gene is TRBJ2-7, the V gene TRBV2; 10 nucleotides agree with TRBD2. This CDR3 comprises 14 residues. Germline lookup yields CDR1 SNHLY and CDR2 FYNNEI. The V gene end was trimmed by 6 bases and the J gene end by 2 bases; junction bases not matched to a gene: 4. The CDR3 spells CASRRTSGPYEQYF. The CDR3 DNA reads TGTGCCAGCAGGCGGACTAGCGGCCCCTACGAGCAGTACTTC.

This clone was found a few times. V is TRBV2 and J is TRBJ1-5, with TRBD1 matching over 10 bases. The CDR3 covers 15 residues. V shed 5 bases and J 1 base; nucleotides not matched to a gene: 2. Germline lookup yields CDR1 SNHLY and CDR2 FYNNEI. In nucleotides, the CDR3 is TGTGCCAGCAGTCGACAGGGGGCGAGCAATCAGCCCCAGCATTTT. Amino acid sequence: CASSRQGASNQPQHF. Variable domain in full (rest from reference TRBV2 and TRBJ1-5): EPEVTQTPSHQVTQMGQEVILRCVPISNHLYFYWYRQILGQKVEFLVSFYNNEISEKSEIFDDQFSVERPDGSNFTLKIRSTKLEDSAMYFCASSRQGASNQPQHFGDGTRLSIL.